This passage covers 17 T cell receptor beta chains from one sample sequenced in a study of breast tumors, draining lymph nodes, adjacent tissues. One entry per CDR3 protein results from TCRdb running MiXCR on the multiplex PCR reads. The sample carries around 50,000 distinct CDR3 sequences, roughly 24% recorded once. Specimen: breast tumor tissue. These receptors all stem from a female donor with breast cancer. Some clones in this sample may be carry-over from other donors' samples.

This clonotype was recorded at least ten times. This sequence joins TRBV5-4 and TRBJ1-6; D is uncertain. CDR1 is SGHNT and CDR2 is YYREEE in the germline V gene (reference sequence). The CDR3 contains 14 residues. The V gene lost 4 bases and the J gene lost 7 bases, with 12 bases spanning the gap. The CDR3 coding sequence is TGTGCCAGCAGCCCGGGGTGGTCGAATTCACCCCTCCACTTT. It codes for CASSPGWSNSPLHF.

The chain uses TRBV6-1 and TRBJ2-1; D is unresolved. Trimming removed 3 bases from V and 3 bases from J, with 12 bases in between. The CDR3 has 15 amino acids. The germline V gene encodes CDR1 MNHNS and CDR2 SASEGT. The CDR3 DNA is TGTGCCAGCAGTGAGTCGGGCTACCTCTACAATGAGCAGTTCTTC. Amino acid sequence: CASSESGYLYNEQFF.

The table lists this clonotype with many counts. This chain joins TRBV19 and TRBJ2-5; TRBD2 matches 7 bases. The CDR3 is 17 amino acids. J lost 2 bases, V lost 10 bases, and 19 bases had no gene match. Germline values: CDR1 LNHDA, CDR2 SQIVND (reference sequence). The CDR3 loop is CATKFQLAAGDQETQYF. CDR3 DNA: TGTGCCACTAAATTCCAATTGGCCGCGGGGGATCAAGAGACCCAGTACTTC.

The CDR3 DNA reads TGTGCCAGCAGTCGTAGCGGGAACAAAGGGGGAGAGACCCAGTACTTC. Encoded protein: CASSRSGNKGGETQYF. The rearrangement uses TRBV7-9 and TRBJ2-5; 8 bases map to TRBD2. The germline CDR1 and CDR2 sequences are SEHNR and FQNEAQ (reference sequence). Unmatched junction bases numbered 13, after V lost 6 bases and J lost 4 bases. CDR3 length equals 16 residues.

To note about this clonotype: This may be a read error, as it is one base from a much larger clone. This chain joins TRBV4-1 and TRBJ2-2; D is perhaps TRBD1 (5 bases). The ends were cut back, 0 bases at V and 7 bases at J, with 9 bases in the middle. This CDR3 spans 14 amino acids. Germline lookup yields CDR1 MGHRA and CDR2 YSYEKL. CDR3 nucleotides: TGCGCCAGCAGCCAAGATGAAGGGGTCGGGGAGCTGTTTTTT. Its protein is CASSQDEGVGELFF.

This clonotype was detected ten times or more. The chain is built from TRBV7-2 and TRBJ2-3; D is unresolved. Germline V gives CDR1 SGHTA, CDR2 FQGNSA. This CDR3 is built from 11 residues. The V end lost 5 bases, the J end lost 10 bases, and 10 bases lay between the germline ends. The CDR3 is CASSIKASQYF. The CDR3 coding sequence is TGTGCCAGCAGCATTAAGGCATCGCAGTATTTT.

This clonotype occurred once. This chain links TRBV20-1 with TRBJ2-1; 8 bases agree with TRBD2. The germline gives CDR1 DFQATT, CDR2 SNEGSKA (reference sequence). The CDR3 length is 13 residues. The V gene end was trimmed by 3 bases and the J gene end by 8 bases; junction bases not matched to a gene: 6. The CDR3 region is CSARGSGGYEQFF. CDR3 nucleotides: TGCAGTGCTAGGGGGAGCGGGGGATATGAGCAGTTCTTC.

For this clonotype: It may be a read error: a sequence one base away is much more abundant. The conserved closing phenylalanine or tryptophan is absent in this CDR3, likely reflecting a read error. V and J are TRBV5-6 and TRBJ2-5; 7 positions match TRBD1. CDR1 is SGHDT, CDR2 YYEEEE, per germline. Unmatched junction bases numbered 4, after V lost 3 bases and J lost 2 bases. The length of the CDR3 is 14 residues. The CDR3, as DNA: TGTGCCAGCAGCTACCGGGACAGTCAAGAGACCCAGTACGTC. Translated: CASSYRDSQETQYV.

This clonotype occurred many times. The chain employs TRBV3-1 and TRBJ2-7; D perhaps matches TRBD2 (5 bases). This CDR3 contains 15 residues. Trimming took off 5 bases at V and 3 bases at J, with 17 bases between the two ends. Germline-derived CDR1 and CDR2 are LGHDT and YNNKEL (reference sequence). The CDR3 DNA reads as TGTGCCAGCAGCGAGGGCCACAATCTATACTACGAGCAGTACTTC. Translation: CASSEGHNLYYEQYF.

The V call is TRBV6-1, the J call TRBJ2-1, with 9 bases identical to TRBD2. J lost 7 bases, V lost 3 bases, and 4 bases had no gene match. CDR3 size: 14 residues. Germline-derived CDR1 and CDR2 are MNHNS and SASEGT. The CDR3 DNA reads as TGTGCCAGCAGTGATTCTAGCGGGGAAAATGAGCAGTTCTTC. Residues: CASSDSSGENEQFF.

The CDR3 DNA reads TGTGCCAGCAGCTTCCCTAATCTAGGGACTAGCGGTTTAGAGCAGTACTTC. It yields the protein CASSFPNLGTSGLEQYF. This sequence joins TRBV7-9 and TRBJ2-7; 11 bases map to TRBD2. Germline CDR1 SEHNR, CDR2 FQNEAQ (reference sequence). This CDR3 has 17 amino acids. The V and J ends lost 3 bases and 7 bases, in that order; junction bases with no gene match: 14.

The CDR3 DNA reads TGTGCCAGCAGCTTTAGTACGGGGGGCGGCGAAGAGACCCAGTACTTC. Translating gives CASSFSTGGGEETQYF. The chain recombines TRBV7-9 with TRBJ2-5; D possibly corresponds to TRBD2 (7 bases). Germline CDR1 and CDR2: SEHNR and FQNEAQ (reference sequence). V was clipped by 3 bases and J by 3 bases, with 17 bases between them. The CDR3 has 16 amino acids.

The chain has TRBV19 and TRBJ2-5; 8 bases are shared with TRBD1. Germline values: CDR1 LNHDA, CDR2 SQIVND (reference sequence). The junction had 5 bases not matched to a gene; V was cut back by 1 base and J by 10 bases. The length of the CDR3 is 13 residues. CDR3 protein: CASSIVGQGGQYF. The CDR3 region has the DNA TGTGCCAGTAGTATAGTAGGACAGGGCGGCCAGTACTTC.

This clonotype occurred many times. The V gene is TRBV11-2, the J gene TRBJ2-3; D not resolved. The CDR3 is made up of 13 amino acids. V was shortened by 4 bases and J by 2 bases, with 7 bases between the two germline ends. The germline gives CDR1 SGHAT, CDR2 FQNNGV. The CDR3 here is CASSSEPTDTQYF. The CDR3 DNA sequence: TGTGCCAGCAGCTCTGAACCCACAGATACGCAGTATTTT.

The genes are TRBV10-2 and TRBJ1-1; D is ambiguous. This CDR3 spans 12 amino acids. The germline V gene encodes CDR1 WSHSY and CDR2 SAAADI. Trimming took 6 bases from V and 0 from J, leaving 5 bases between them. This CDR3 is CASREMNTEAFF. The CDR3 coding sequence is TGCGCCAGCAGGGAGATGAACACTGAAGCTTTCTTT.

About this clonotype: A read error may be the cause here, since a much bigger clone is one base away. The chain has TRBV30 and TRBJ2-1, with 7 bases fitting TRBD1. The CDR3 runs 15 residues. The V and J ends lost 5 bases and 2 bases, in that order; junction bases with no gene match: 9. Germline V gene lookup returns CDR1 GTSNPN and CDR2 SVGIG (reference sequence). The CDR3 coding sequence is TGTGCCTGGGGTCAAGGGACAGTCCCCTACAATGAGCAGTTCTTC. This encodes CAWGQGTVPYNEQFF. The full variable domain, its missing parts supplied by reference TRBV30 and TRBJ2-1, is SQTIHQWPATLVQPVGSPLSLECTVEGTSNPNLYWYRQAAGRGLQLLFYSVGIGQISSEVPQNLSASRPQDRQFILSSKKLLLSDSGFYLCAWGQGTVPYNEQFFGPGTRLTVL.

There are many counts of this clonotype. The genes are TRBV5-6 and TRBJ1-5, with 8 bases aligning to TRBD1. The CDR3 spans 15 residues. V lost 0 bases and J lost 3; bases outside the gene matches: 2. Germline assignment: CDR1 SGHDT and CDR2 YYEEEE. CDR3 bases: TGTGCCAGCAGCTTGGGACAGGGGTACAATCAGCCCCAGCATTTT. Protein sequence: CASSLGQGYNQPQHF.